The sequence of this T cell receptor beta chain was determined in a study of blood T cell repertoires in COVID-19 (dated by TCRdb to about 2020). About the study as a whole: The collaborator samples originated in the United States, Italy and Spain and spanned the acute and convalescent phases of COVID-19. The prospective study material was composed of cDNA or gDNA derived from T cells, B-cell-depleted T cells, or PBMCs. The dataset comprised deeply sampled blood TCRbeta repertoires from subjects exposed to, actively infected with, or recovered from COVID-19. The repertoires were made available in a free public database intended to serve as a resource for research on the immune response to SARS-CoV-2. Samples came from the ongoing ImmuneRACE study (first 160 participants) plus 1,254 subjects from 6 global collaborators. A de-identified subject ID, COVID-19 status, age in years and sex were almost always included in the sample metadata. Where available, HLA class I and class II types were obtained from metadata supplied by the sample provider rather than from assay-based typing. What the research found in general, with its limitations: The amount of clinical and demographic metadata varied by source and participant and was provided uncurated.

Enrolling through a virtual design, the prospective study's participants ranged in age from roughly 18 to 95 years and lived across more than 20 United States geographic areas. Cohort assignment in the prospective study relied on participant-reported clinical history from a screening survey and a study questionnaire. ImmuneRACE Cohort 3 recovered participants were defined by two consecutive negative NP/OP PCR tests, healthcare professional clearance, or symptom resolution. Mobile phlebotomists in the prospective study collected whole blood, serum and a nasopharyngeal or oropharyngeal swab from every participant. Over an approximately 2-month period, participants in the prospective study had the option of providing additional blood draws and questionnaires. Before DNA extraction, prospective study blood samples were shipped either frozen or at room temperature. To note about this clone: This clone's antigen is unknown. Base qualities are not at hand, and no much larger clone is one base apart.

For CDR1 and CDR2, the germline V gene lists SQVTM and ANQGSEA. There are 13 amino acids in the CDR3, from cysteine to phenylalanine inclusive. Only the CDR3 DNA stays, 39 bases, in frame from base 1. The junction carries 15 bases between V and J, which are trimmed by 6 bases and 4 bases respectively. The immunoSEQ Assay, a bias-controlled multiplex PCR, was used to amplify TCRbeta CDR3 regions from genomic DNA. On the authors' methods: The number of nucleated cells in each sample was estimated by amplification of reference gene primers within the assay. Sequence reads were collapsed and filtered to measure the absolute abundance of every unique TCRbeta CDR3 rearrangement. For each sample, productive Simpson clonality was calculated by taking the square root of Simpson's diversity index across productive rearrangements. TCRdb carries this immuneACCESS record with in-frame sequences only. Its versions omit some clonotypes, under half of them owing to an unresolved V gene in the studies checked, with the rest unexplained. V, J and clone size were drawn from that table, and D and trimming were deduced from the DNA. The sample yields under 200,000 clones; roughly 80% were counted once. Of the sample, around 10% is held by the ten largest clones.

The TCR comes from a man aged 50-59 years who had recovered from COVID-19. The sequencing sample was made of PBMCs or T cells enriched from blood (not recorded which). The chain was built from TRBV29-1 and TRBJ1-2; the D gene lacks a confident call. The nucleotide sequence is given as TGCAGCGTAGCATCCGGGGTATCCTATGGCTACACCTTC. This gives the protein CSVASGVSYGYTF.